This record covers a single TCR beta chain. The assay was immunoSEQ multiplex PCR, and TCRdb's table has in-frame clones only and misses some. The data show roughly 79,000 clones, 90% to 96% seen once. The sample belongs to a study of technical replicates of blood from a few donors. This CDR3 is 13 amino acids long. Germline loops: CDR1 SGHAT, CDR2 FQNNGV. The ends lost 4 bases at V and 5 bases at J; junction bases unmatched: 5. This receptor was identified in a human donor in good health. Sample: T cells isolated from PBMCs. The V and J genes are TRBV11-2 and TRBJ2-7, with 7 bases identical to TRBD1. The CDR3 DNA reads TGTGCCAGCAGCTCGACAGGGTCCAACGAGCAGTACTTC. Amino acid sequence: CASSSTGSNEQYF.